This T cell receptor (beta chain) was sequenced during a study of blood T cell repertoires in COVID-19. Whole-study context: Specimens from acute and convalescent COVID-19 originated in the United States, Italy and Spain.

V lost 6 bases and J lost 0, with 17 bases in between. Germline CDR1 reads MNHEY; CDR2 reads SVGEGT. The CDR3 has 16 residues. In the authors' methods: The assay estimated nucleated cells by amplifying reference gene primers. Produced via immunoSEQ multiplex PCR; TCRdb's table is partial and in-frame only. For V, J and clone size, that table is used; D and trimming come from the DNA. The repertoire consists of 30,000 to 50,000 clones, with 79% occurring once and the leading ten covering more than 20%. This chain uses TRBV6-2 or TRBV6-3 with TRBJ1-1, with no clear D. The TCR comes from a man aged 65 to 79 with acute or convalescent COVID-19. Specimen: peripheral blood. This CDR3 reads CASSTVQRVLNTEAFF. The DNA of the CDR3 is TGTGCCAGCAGCACCGTCCAGAGGGTCTTGAACACTGAAGCTTTCTTT.